The following is a T cell receptor (beta chain) sequence with its context. The sample originates from a study of blood T cell repertoires in COVID-19. In the study overall: COVID-19 samples collected from the United States, Italy and Spain covered acute and convalescent phases. Sources were T cells, B-cell-depleted T cells, or PBMCs; the material itself was cDNA or gDNA.

There are 16 residues in the CDR3. Germline V gene lookup returns CDR1 ENHRY and CDR2 SYGVKD. V lost 10 bases to trimming and J lost 2 bases, with 20 bases between them. The assay was immunoSEQ multiplex PCR, and TCRdb's table has in-frame clones only and misses some. The sample includes approximately 160,000 clones, approximately 79% of them seen just once. The chain links TRBV10-3 to TRBJ2-2, with a weak D call TRBD1 (6 bases). Sequenced material: peripheral blood. This TCR derives from a woman of 80 years or more with acute or convalescent COVID-19. The DNA for the CDR3 is TGTGCCACAGCCCCACGACAGGCGAGAAACACCGGGGAGCTGTTTTTT. Encoded protein: CATAPRQARNTGELFF.